Listed below are T cell receptor beta chains from one sample, sequenced in a study of T cells in Graves' hyperthyroidism and ophthalmopathy. MiXCR was run by TCRdb on the multiplex PCR reads, yielding one entry per CDR3 protein. This sample yields some 760,000 distinct CDR3 sequences, of which about 14% are seen a single time; more than 8.5% belongs to the top ten. Sequenced material: blood. These receptors came from a woman aged 18-29 years with Graves' hyperthyroidism. Both conserved end residues are part of each CDR3. D genes are given only for firm matches. Size is stated for part of the rows, as once, few or many counts, or as a class when the clone is expanded.

V gene	D gene	clone size	J gene	CDR3 DNA	CDR3 protein
TRBV11-2	NA	few	TRBJ2-2	TGTGCCAGCAGCTCCGTCCCCGGGGAGATCACCGGGGAGCTGTTTTTT	CASSSVPGEITGELFF
TRBV5-4	NA	few	TRBJ2-7	TGTGCCAGCAGCTTGGCCACGACTAGGTTTTCCTACGAGCAGTACTTC	CASSLATTRFSYEQYF
TRBV24-1	NA	NA	TRBJ2-5	TGTGCCACCAGTGACCAAACGTATCGGGGGGAGACCCAGTACTTC	CATSDQTYRGETQYF
TRBV29-1	NA	few	TRBJ2-7	TGCAGCGCCAAGGTAGACTTTTCCTTAGAAGAGCAGTACTTC	CSAKVDFSLEEQYF
TRBV20-1	NA	few	TRBJ2-7	TGCAGTGCTAGAGATCCGAGGGGTGGGATGTCCTACGAGCAGTACTTC	CSARDPRGGMSYEQYF
TRBV24-1	TRBD2	many	TRBJ2-1	TGTGCCACCAGTGACCCTAGCGGGAGGTTTCAGGATGAGCAGTTCTTC	CATSDPSGRFQDEQFF
TRBV20-1	TRBD1	NA	TRBJ1-3	TGCAGTGCTAGGGCGACAGGGTCCTCTGGAAACACCATATATTTT	CSARATGSSGNTIYF
TRBV4-3	NA	NA	TRBJ2-7	TGCGCCAGCAGCCAAAGGACAGGAGGGGCCTCCTACGAGCAGTACTTC	CASSQRTGGASYEQYF
TRBV9	NA	many	TRBJ1-2	TGTGCCAGCGAAGGCGGGACACTCGGCTACACCTTC	CASEGGTLGYTF
TRBV4-1	TRBD2	NA	TRBJ2-3	TGCGCCAGCAGCCGACTAGCGGGAGTCGGAGATACGCAGTATTTT	CASSRLAGVGDTQYF
TRBV2	TRBD1	many	TRBJ1-5	TGTGCCAGCAGTGGGACAGGGCGGAATCAGCCCCAGCATTTT	CASSGTGRNQPQHF
TRBV4-3	NA	NA	TRBJ2-3	TGCGCCAGCAGCCCGTGGACAGCTAGCACAGATACGCAGTATTTT	CASSPWTASTDTQYF
TRBV19	NA	few	TRBJ2-6	TGTGCCAGTTCGGCCCGGGGGCAGCTCTCTTACTCTGGGGCCAACGTCCTGACTTTC	CASSARGQLSYSGANVLTF
TRBV7-2	TRBD1	many	TRBJ2-3	TGTGCCAGCAGCAAAGGGACAGGGAAAGGAGATACGCAGTATTTT	CASSKGTGKGDTQYF
TRBV5-4	NA	few	TRBJ2-3	TGTGCCAGCAGCTTGAAGGAGAGCACAGATACGCAGTATTTT	CASSLKESTDTQYF
TRBV30	TRBD1	few	TRBJ1-6	TGTGCCTTCCAGAGGGGGCTGTCCTATAATTCACCCCTCCACTTT	CAFQRGLSYNSPLHF
TRBV5-1	NA	NA	TRBJ2-2	TGCGCCAGCAGCGTCTGGACTTTTACCGGGGAGCTGTTTTTT	CASSVWTFTGELFF
TRBV7-9	NA	NA	TRBJ2-7	TGTGCCAGCAGCCCGACAGGCCTCCCCTACGAGCAGTACTTC	CASSPTGLPYEQYF
TRBV19	NA	NA	TRBJ1-5	TGTGCCAGTACCCCAGGAAGGCAGAATAGCAATCAGCCCCAGCATTTT	CASTPGRQNSNQPQHF
TRBV7-8	NA	NA	TRBJ2-3	TGTGCCAGCAGCCCCGTCGACCTGACCCGCACAGATACGCAGTATTTT	CASSPVDLTRTDTQYF
TRBV28	NA	many	TRBJ2-5	TGTGCCAGCAGTTTCCAAGCGGAGCGACAAGAGACCCAGTACTTC	CASSFQAERQETQYF
TRBV11-3	NA	few	TRBJ2-7	TGTGCCAGCAGCCACAACTATTACGAGCAGTACTTC	CASSHNYYEQYF
TRBV9	NA	many	TRBJ2-5	TGTGCCAGCAGCGTCGGGACCGGCCAAGGTTTTCAGTACTTC	CASSVGTGQGFQYF
TRBV5-1	NA	many	TRBJ2-1	TGCGCCAGCAGCTTGGACCCGGACGGTATGGGGTACAATGAGCAGTTCTTC	CASSLDPDGMGYNEQFF
TRBV30	NA	few	TRBJ1-1	TGTGCCTGGAGTGTGAAAGGCGGTAACGAAGCTTTCTTT	CAWSVKGGNEAFF
TRBV28	TRBD2	many	TRBJ2-3	TGTGCCAGCAGTTTACGGCCTAGCGGGAGCGTCGGTGCCCTAGATACGCAGTATTTT	CASSLRPSGSVGALDTQYF
TRBV11-2	NA	many	TRBJ2-3	TGTGCCAGCAGCTTAGCGAGGTCTTACCCCTGGACAGATACGCAGTATTTT	CASSLARSYPWTDTQYF
TRBV7-9	NA	NA	TRBJ2-6	TGTGCCAGCGCCCAGGACTTGGGTTTTGGGGCCAACGTCCTGACTTTC	CASAQDLGFGANVLTF
TRBV2	TRBD2	many	TRBJ2-1	TGTGCCAGCAGTGAAGGGCGGAAACTAGCGGGAGCCTACAATGAGCAGTTCTTC	CASSEGRKLAGAYNEQFF
TRBV2	TRBD2	NA	TRBJ2-1	TGTGCCAGCAGTGAACTGGGGACTAGCGGGAGGGACTACAATGAGCAGTTCTTC	CASSELGTSGRDYNEQFF
TRBV6-1	NA	many	TRBJ1-1	TGTGCCAGCAGGGTGGATTGGAGCCCGAACACTGAAGCTTTCTTT	CASRVDWSPNTEAFF
TRBV6-5	NA	few	TRBJ2-3	TGTGCCAGCAGTTACTCGGTGGGGCGGGATACGCAGTATTTT	CASSYSVGRDTQYF
TRBV11-1	NA	many	TRBJ1-1	TGTGCCAGCAGCTTAAATAATTATATGAACACTGAAGCTTTCTTT	CASSLNNYMNTEAFF
TRBV30	TRBD2	many	TRBJ2-3	TGTGCCTCTCCTAGCGGGAGGGCCCGTTTGACAGATACGCAGTATTTT	CASPSGRARLTDTQYF
TRBV3-1	NA	many	TRBJ2-5	TGTGCCAGCAGCCCGGGACGAGTCCAAGAGACCCAGTACTTC	CASSPGRVQETQYF
TRBV30	NA	NA	TRBJ2-3	TGTGCCTGGGGGACTGGTAGCACAGATACGCAGTATTTT	CAWGTGSTDTQYF
TRBV28	NA	many	TRBJ1-2	TGTGCCAGCAGTTTCCCCGACCGGGACAAGGGGCTCTATGGCTACACCTTC	CASSFPDRDKGLYGYTF
TRBV20-1	TRBD2	many	TRBJ2-1	TGCGCCACCGGGACTAGCGCCTACAATGAGCAGTTCTTC	CATGTSAYNEQFF
TRBV5-1	NA	few	TRBJ1-3	TGCGCCAGCAGCTTGGAAACGGCGATCTCTGGAAACACCATATATTTT	CASSLETAISGNTIYF
TRBV7-9	NA	NA	TRBJ1-5	TGTGCCAGCAGCCCGGGAGGGGGGAGCAATCAGCCCCAGCATTTT	CASSPGGGSNQPQHF
TRBV3-1	NA	NA	TRBJ2-7	TGTGCCAGCAGCCAAGTTGCCCCTCGCTACGAGCAGTACTTC	CASSQVAPRYEQYF
TRBV3-1	NA	few	TRBJ2-2	TGTGCCAGCTCCAAGAAGGATAGCTTAGCGAACACCGGGGAGCTGTTTTTT	CASSKKDSLANTGELFF
TRBV29-1	NA	many	TRBJ2-7	TGCAGCGTTGAAGCTCGCGGGGACACTGCCTACGACGAGCAGTACTTC	CSVEARGDTAYDEQYF
TRBV7-3	TRBD2	NA	TRBJ2-7	TGTGCCAGCGCTCGAGGACTAGCGGGTAGCTACGAGCAGTACTTC	CASARGLAGSYEQYF
TRBV9	NA	few	TRBJ2-2	TGTGCCAGCAGATTTGGGGGGGCGGACACCGGGGAGCTGTTTTTT	CASRFGGADTGELFF
TRBV7-6	NA	many	TRBJ2-1	TGTGCCAGCAGCCTCCCGGGGCAGGGTGAGCAGTTCTTC	CASSLPGQGEQFF
TRBV5-1	TRBD2	NA	TRBJ2-3	TGCGCCAGCAGCTTGATGGCGCGGGAGGTCACAGATACGCAGTATTTT	CASSLMAREVTDTQYF
TRBV11-2	NA	few	TRBJ1-3	TGTGCCAGCAGCTTCAGCCCCAGGGCCCTCTCTGGAAACACCATATATTTT	CASSFSPRALSGNTIYF
TRBV11-2	TRBD2	many	TRBJ2-1	TGTGCCAGCAGCTCTGTACTAGCGGGAGGGCCCCGTGAGCAGTTCTTC	CASSSVLAGGPREQFF
TRBV20-1	TRBD2	few	TRBJ2-2	TGCAGTGCTAGACCCCTCACTAGCGGTTCGAACACCGGGGAGCTGTTTTTT	CSARPLTSGSNTGELFF
TRBV10-3	NA	once	TRBJ2-7	TGTGCCATCAGTGAGCCTCCCGGGGCGGAGGAGCAGTACTTC	CAISEPPGAEEQYF
TRBV5-1	NA	many	TRBJ1-1	TGCGCCAGCAGCTTAAGGGAAGGCCCGAACACTGAAGCTTTCTTT	CASSLREGPNTEAFF
TRBV4-3	NA	NA	TRBJ2-3	TGCGCCAGCAGCCACGCCCCCGAAGGCCCCACAGATACGCAGTATTTT	CASSHAPEGPTDTQYF
TRBV27	TRBD2	few	TRBJ2-7	TGTGCCAGCAGTTACTCGGGACTAGCGGTCTACGAGCAGTACTTC	CASSYSGLAVYEQYF
TRBV20-1	NA	many	TRBJ1-5	TGCAGTGCCAGGGACACTAGCAATCAGCCCCAGCATTTT	CSARDTSNQPQHF